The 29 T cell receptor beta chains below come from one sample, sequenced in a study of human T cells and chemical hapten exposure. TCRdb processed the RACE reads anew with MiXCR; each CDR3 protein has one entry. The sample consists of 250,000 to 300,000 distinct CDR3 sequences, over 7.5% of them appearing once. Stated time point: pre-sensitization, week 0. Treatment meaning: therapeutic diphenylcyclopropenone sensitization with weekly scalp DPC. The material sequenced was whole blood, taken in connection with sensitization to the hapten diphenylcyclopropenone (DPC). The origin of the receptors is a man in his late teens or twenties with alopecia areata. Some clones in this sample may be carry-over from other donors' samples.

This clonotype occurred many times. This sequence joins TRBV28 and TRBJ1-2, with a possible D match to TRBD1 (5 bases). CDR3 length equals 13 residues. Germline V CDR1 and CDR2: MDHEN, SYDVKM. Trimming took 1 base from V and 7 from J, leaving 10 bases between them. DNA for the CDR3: TGTGCCAGCAGTTTATTGGGGACTTTTGGCTACACCTTC. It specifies CASSLLGTFGYTF.

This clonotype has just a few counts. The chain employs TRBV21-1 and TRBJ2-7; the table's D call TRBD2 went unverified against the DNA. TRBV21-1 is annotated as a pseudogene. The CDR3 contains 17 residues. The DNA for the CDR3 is TGTGCCAGCAGCAAACCCGAAGAGTGCGGGCCCTCCTACGAGCAGTACTTC. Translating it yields CASSKPEECGPSYEQYF.

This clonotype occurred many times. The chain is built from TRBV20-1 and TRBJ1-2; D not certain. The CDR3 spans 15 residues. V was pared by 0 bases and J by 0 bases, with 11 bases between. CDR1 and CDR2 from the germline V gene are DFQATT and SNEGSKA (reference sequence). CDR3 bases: TGCAGTGCTAGAGATCCTTCCGGGGCTAACTATGGCTACACCTTC. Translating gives CSARDPSGANYGYTF.

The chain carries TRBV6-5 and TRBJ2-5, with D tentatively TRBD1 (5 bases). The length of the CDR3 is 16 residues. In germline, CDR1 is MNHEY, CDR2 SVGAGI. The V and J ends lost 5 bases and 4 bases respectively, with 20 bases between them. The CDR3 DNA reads TGTGCCAGCAGTCCCTTTCCTCAGGGAATCGGAGAGACCCAGTACTTC. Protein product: CASSPFPQGIGETQYF.

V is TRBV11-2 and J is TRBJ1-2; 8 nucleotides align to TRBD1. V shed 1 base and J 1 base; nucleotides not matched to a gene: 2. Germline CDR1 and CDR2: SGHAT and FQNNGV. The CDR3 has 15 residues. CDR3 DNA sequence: TGTGCCAGCAGCTTAGGACAGGGGTATAACTATGGCTACACCTTC. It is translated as CASSLGQGYNYGYTF. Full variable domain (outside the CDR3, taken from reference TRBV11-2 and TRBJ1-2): EAGVAQSPRYKIIEKRQSVAFWCNPISGHATLYWYQQILGQGPKLLIQFQNNGVVDDSQLPKDRFSAERLKGVDSTLKIQPAKLEDSAVYLCASSLGQGYNYGYTFGSGTRLTVV.

This chain's CDR3 is CASSYPADRSQETQYF. CDR3 nucleotide sequence: TGTGCCAGCAGTTACCCAGCCGACAGGTCCCAAGAGACCCAGTACTTC. The gene calls are TRBV6-2 or TRBV6-3 and TRBJ2-5; a possible D gene is TRBD1 (6 bases). The V end lost 2 bases, the J end lost 1 base, and 14 bases lay between the germline ends. This CDR3 is 16 amino acids long. Germline CDR1 and CDR2: MNHEY and SVGEGT.

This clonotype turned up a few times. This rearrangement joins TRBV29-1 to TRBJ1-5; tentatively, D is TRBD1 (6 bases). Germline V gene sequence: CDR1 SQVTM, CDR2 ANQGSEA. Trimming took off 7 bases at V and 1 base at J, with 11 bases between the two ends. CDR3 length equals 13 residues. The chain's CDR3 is CSARGGSNQPQHF. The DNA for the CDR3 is TGCAGCGCCAGGGGTGGCAGCAATCAGCCCCAGCATTTT.

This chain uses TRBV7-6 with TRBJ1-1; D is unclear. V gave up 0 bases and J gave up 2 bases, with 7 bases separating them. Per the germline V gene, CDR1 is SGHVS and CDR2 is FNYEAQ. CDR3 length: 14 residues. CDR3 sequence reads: CASSLANSNTEAFF. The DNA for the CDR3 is TGTGCCAGCAGCTTAGCGAACAGCAACACTGAAGCTTTCTTT. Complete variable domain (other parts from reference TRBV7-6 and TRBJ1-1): GAGVSQSPRYKVTKRGQDVALRCDPISGHVSLYWYRQALGQGPEFLTYFNYEAQQDKSGLPNDRFSAERPEGSISTLTIQRTEQRDSAMYRCASSLANSNTEAFFGQGTRLTVV.

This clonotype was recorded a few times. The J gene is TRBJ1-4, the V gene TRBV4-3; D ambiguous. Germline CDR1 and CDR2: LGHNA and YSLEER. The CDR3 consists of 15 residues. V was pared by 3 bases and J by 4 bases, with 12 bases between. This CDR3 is CASSQHVEYNEKLFF. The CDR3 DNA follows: TGCGCCAGCAGCCAGCACGTGGAATATAATGAAAAACTGTTTTTT.

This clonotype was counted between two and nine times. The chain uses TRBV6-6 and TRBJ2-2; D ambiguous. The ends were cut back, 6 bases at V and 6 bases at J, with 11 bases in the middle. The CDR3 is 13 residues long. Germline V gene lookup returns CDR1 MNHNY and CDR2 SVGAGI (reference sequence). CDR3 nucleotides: TGTGCCAGCAGCCCTAACAGCTCCGGGGAGCTGTTTTTT. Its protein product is CASSPNSSGELFF.

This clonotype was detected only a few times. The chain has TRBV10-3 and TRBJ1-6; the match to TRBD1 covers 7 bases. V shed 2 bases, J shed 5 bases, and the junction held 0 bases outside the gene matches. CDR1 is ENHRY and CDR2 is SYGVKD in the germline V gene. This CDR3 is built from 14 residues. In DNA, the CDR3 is TGTGCCATCAGTGAGGGGACAGATAATTCACCCCTCCACTTT. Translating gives CAISEGTDNSPLHF.

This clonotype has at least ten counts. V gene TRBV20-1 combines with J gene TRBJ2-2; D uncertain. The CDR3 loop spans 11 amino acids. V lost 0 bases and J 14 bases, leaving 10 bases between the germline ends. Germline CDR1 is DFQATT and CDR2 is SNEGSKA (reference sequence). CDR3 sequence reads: CSARDGPALFF. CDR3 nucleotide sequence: TGCAGTGCTAGAGATGGACCGGCACTGTTTTTT.

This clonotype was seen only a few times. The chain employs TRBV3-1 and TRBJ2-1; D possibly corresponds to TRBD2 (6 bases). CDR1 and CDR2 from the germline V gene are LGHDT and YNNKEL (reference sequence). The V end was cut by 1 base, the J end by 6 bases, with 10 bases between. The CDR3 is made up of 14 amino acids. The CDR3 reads CASSQGRGGNEQFF. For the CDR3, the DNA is TGTGCCAGCAGCCAAGGAAGGGGAGGCAATGAGCAGTTCTTC.

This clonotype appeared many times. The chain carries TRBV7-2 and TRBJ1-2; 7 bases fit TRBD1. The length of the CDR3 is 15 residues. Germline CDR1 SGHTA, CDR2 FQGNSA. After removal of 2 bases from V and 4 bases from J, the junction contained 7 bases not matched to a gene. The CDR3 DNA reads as TGTGCCAGCAGCTTATTGAACAGGGGTGGCTATGGCTACACCTTC. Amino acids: CASSLLNRGGYGYTF.

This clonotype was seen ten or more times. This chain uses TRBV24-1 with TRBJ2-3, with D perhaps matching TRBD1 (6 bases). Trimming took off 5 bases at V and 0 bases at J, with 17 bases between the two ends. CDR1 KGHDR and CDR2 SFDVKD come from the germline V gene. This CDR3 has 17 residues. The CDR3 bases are TGTGCCACCAGTGGGGAACAGGGTAAGCGGAGCACAGATACGCAGTATTTT. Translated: CATSGEQGKRSTDTQYF.

In DNA, the CDR3 is TGCGCCAGCAGCTTCAGAGGGTCCTACGAGCAGTACTTC. It encodes CASSFRGSYEQYF. This chain joins TRBV5-1 and TRBJ2-7, with D possibly TRBD2 on 5 matching bases. Looked up from germline, CDR1 is SGHRS and CDR2 is YFSETQ. The ends were cut back, 2 bases at V and 1 base at J, with 7 bases in the middle. The CDR3 has 13 residues.

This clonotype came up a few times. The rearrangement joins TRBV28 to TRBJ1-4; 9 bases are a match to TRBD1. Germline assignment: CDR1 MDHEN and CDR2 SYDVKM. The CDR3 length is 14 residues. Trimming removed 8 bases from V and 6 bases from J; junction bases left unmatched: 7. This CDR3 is CASVQGARDEKLFF. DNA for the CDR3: TGTGCCAGCGTACAGGGGGCGAGAGATGAAAAACTGTTTTTT.

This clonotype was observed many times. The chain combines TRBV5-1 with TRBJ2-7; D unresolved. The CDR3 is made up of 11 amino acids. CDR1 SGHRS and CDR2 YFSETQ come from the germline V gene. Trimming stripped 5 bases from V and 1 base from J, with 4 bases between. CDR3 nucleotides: TGCGCCAGCAGGGGTTCCTACGAGCAGTACGTC. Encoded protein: CASRGSYEQYV.

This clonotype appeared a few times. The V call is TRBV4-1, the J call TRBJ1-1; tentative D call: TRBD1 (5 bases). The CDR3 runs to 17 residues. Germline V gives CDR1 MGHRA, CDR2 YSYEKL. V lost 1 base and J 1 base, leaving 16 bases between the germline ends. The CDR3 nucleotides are TGCGCCAGCAGCCAAGTAGGCCGGGGACCGCCGAACACTGAAGCTTTCTTT. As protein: CASSQVGRGPPNTEAFF.

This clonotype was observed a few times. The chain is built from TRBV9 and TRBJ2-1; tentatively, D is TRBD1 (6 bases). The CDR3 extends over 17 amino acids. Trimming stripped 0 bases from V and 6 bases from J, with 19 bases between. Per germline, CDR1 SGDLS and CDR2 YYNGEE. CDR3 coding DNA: TGTGCCAGCAGCGTAGTGGTAGGGGGTGCAATACCCAATGAGCAGTTCTTC. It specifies CASSVVVGGAIPNEQFF.

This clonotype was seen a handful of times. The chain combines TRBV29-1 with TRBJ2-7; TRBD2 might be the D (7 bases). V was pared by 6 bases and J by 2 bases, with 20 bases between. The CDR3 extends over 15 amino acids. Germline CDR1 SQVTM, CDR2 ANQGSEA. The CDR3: CSVESGEGVTYEQYF. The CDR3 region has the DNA TGCAGCGTCGAATCGGGGGAGGGGGTAACCTACGAGCAGTACTTC.

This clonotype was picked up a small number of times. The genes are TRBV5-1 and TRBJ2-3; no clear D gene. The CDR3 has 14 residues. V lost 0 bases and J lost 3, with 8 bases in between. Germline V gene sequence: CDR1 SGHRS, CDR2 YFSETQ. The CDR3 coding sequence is TGCGCCAGCAGCTTGGCTTCGAGAACAGATACGCAGTATTTT. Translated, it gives CASSLASRTDTQYF.

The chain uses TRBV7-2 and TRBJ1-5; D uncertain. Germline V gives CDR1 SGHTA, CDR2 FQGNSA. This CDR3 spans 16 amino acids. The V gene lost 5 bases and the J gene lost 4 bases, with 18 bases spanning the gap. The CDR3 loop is CASSVPGLITNQPQHF. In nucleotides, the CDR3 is TGTGCCAGCAGCGTTCCGGGCCTCATAACAAATCAGCCCCAGCATTTT.

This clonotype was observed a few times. In DNA form, the CDR3 reads TGTGCCAGCAGCAACGAGGCGGGGGGGAGTGAGACCCAGTACTTC. It yields the protein CASSNEAGGSETQYF. The rearrangement links TRBV7-2 to TRBJ2-5, with 9 bases matching TRBD2. CDR1 and CDR2 from the germline V gene are SGHTA and FQGNSA. CDR3 length: 15 amino acids. V was clipped by 5 bases and J by 5 bases; unmatched bases: 9.

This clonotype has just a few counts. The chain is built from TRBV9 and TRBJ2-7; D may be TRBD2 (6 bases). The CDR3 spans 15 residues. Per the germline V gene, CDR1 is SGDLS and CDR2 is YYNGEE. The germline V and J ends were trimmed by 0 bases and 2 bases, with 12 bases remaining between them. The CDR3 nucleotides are TGTGCCAGCAGCGTAGCCCCCGGGGGAGCCTACGAGCAGTACTTC. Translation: CASSVAPGGAYEQYF.

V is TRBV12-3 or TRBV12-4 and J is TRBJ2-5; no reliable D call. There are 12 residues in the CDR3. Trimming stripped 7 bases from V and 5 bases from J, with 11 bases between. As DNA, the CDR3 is TGTGCCAGCACCAGATGGTTGGAGACCCAGTACTTC. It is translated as CASTRWLETQYF.

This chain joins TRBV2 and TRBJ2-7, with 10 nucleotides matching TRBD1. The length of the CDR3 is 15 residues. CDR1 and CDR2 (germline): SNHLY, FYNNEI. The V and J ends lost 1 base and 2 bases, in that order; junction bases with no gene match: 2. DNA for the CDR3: TGTGCCAGCAGTGAAGAAGGGACAGGGGCCTACGAGCAGTACGTC. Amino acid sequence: CASSEEGTGAYEQYV.

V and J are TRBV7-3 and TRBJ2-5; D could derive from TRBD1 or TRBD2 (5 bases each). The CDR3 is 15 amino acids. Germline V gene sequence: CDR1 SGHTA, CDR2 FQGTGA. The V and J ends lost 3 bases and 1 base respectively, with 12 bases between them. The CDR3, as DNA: TGTGCCAGCAGCTTGGGACCGACCGTCCAAGAGACCCAGTACTTC. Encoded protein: CASSLGPTVQETQYF.

In nucleotides, the CDR3 is TGCGCCAGCAGCCACGGTAGTAAGAGGGGGCGAGGAGATACGCAGTATTTT. This codes for CASSHGSKRGRGDTQYF. This sequence joins TRBV4-1 and TRBJ2-3, with 7 bases fitting TRBD1. Germline V lookup: CDR1 MGHRA, CDR2 YSYEKL. Trimming at V came to 3 bases and at J to 5 bases, leaving 14 bases not matched to a gene. The CDR3 sequence is 17 residues long.